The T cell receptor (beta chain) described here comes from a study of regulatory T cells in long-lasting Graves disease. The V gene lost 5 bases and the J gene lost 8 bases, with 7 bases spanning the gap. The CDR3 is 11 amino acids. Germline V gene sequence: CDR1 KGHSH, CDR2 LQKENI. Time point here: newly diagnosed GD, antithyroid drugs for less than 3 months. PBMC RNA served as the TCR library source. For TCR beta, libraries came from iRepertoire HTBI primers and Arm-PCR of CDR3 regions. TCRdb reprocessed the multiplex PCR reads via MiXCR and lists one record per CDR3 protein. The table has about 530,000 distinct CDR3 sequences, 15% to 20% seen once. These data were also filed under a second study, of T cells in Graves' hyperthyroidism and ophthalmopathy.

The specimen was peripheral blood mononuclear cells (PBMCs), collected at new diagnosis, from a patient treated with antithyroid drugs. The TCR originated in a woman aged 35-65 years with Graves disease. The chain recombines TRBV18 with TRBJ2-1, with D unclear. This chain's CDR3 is CASSSIDEQFF. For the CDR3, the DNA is TGTGCCAGCTCATCGATCGATGAGCAGTTCTTC.